This is a list of T cell receptor beta chains from one sample in a study of blood T cell repertoires in COVID-19. Assay: immunoSEQ multiplex PCR; the TCRdb copy retains only in-frame clones and omits some. The sample shows under 300,000 clones, more than 75% of them seen only once. Sequenced sample: peripheral blood. The receptors originated from an elderly man with acute or convalescent COVID-19. The CDR3 runs from the conserved cysteine through the conserved F or W. Each record gives: clone size, D gene, V gene, J gene, CDR3 protein, CDR3 DNA. A D gene is named only where the DNA matches it firmly. The size field is filled for only some rows; it gives once, few, many or a size class.

.	TRBD2	TRBV5-6	TRBJ2-1	CASIGAGWEQFF	TGTGCCAGCATCGGAGCGGGATGGGAGCAGTTCTTC
.	.	TRBV5-4	TRBJ1-1	CASSLATDKNTEAFF	TGTGCCAGCAGCTTGGCCACGGACAAGAACACTGAAGCTTTCTTT
.	.	TRBV7-6	TRBJ2-2	CASRPKTGNTGELFF	TGTGCCAGCAGACCAAAGACAGGAAACACCGGGGAGCTGTTTTTT
.	TRBD2	TRBV7-2	TRBJ2-7	CASSSSRGGAYEQYF	TGTGCCAGCAGCTCAAGTCGGGGAGGGGCCTACGAGCAGTACTTC
.	.	TRBV5-1	TRBJ2-1	CASSPAGRSSYNEQFF	TGCGCCAGCAGCCCCGCGGGCAGGAGCTCCTACAATGAGCAGTTCTTC
few	.	TRBV2	TRBJ1-1	CASSVGDTEAFF	TGTGCCAGCAGTGTAGGAGATACAGAAGCTTTCTTT
.	TRBD1	TRBV19	TRBJ1-5	CASIGGQNDHQPQHF	TGTGCCAGTATAGGGGGACAGAATGATCATCAGCCCCAGCATTTT
.	TRBD1	TRBV18	TRBJ1-5	CASSPPLQGEGQPQHF	TGTGCCAGCTCACCACCCCTTCAGGGGGAAGGGCAGCCCCAGCATTTT
.	.	TRBV3-1/TRBV3-2	TRBJ2-2	CASSQDSWRQGTTRELFF	TGTGCCAGCAGCCAAGATTCGTGGCGACAGGGGACTACGAGGGAGCTGTTTTTT
.	.	TRBV4-3	TRBJ2-2	CASSQDWATGELFF	TGCGCCAGCAGCCAAGATTGGGCCACCGGGGAGCTGTTTTTT
few	.	TRBV10-1	TRBJ1-1	CASSENSAGAEAFF	TGCGCCAGCAGTGAGAATTCCGCAGGCGCTGAAGCTTTCTTT
few	TRBD1	TRBV2	TRBJ2-1	CASSKQGAGYEQFF	TGTGCCAGCAGTAAACAGGGGGCGGGATATGAGCAGTTCTTC
.	TRBD2	TRBV6-4	TRBJ2-3	CASSVAGNTDTQYF	TGTGCCAGCAGTGTAGCGGGGAACACAGATACGCAGTATTTT
once	TRBD2	TRBV5-1	TRBJ2-3	CASSLVSGSANTDTQYF	TGCGCCAGCAGCTTGGTTAGCGGGAGCGCAAACACAGATACGCAGTATTTT
.	TRBD1	TRBV7-9	TRBJ1-2	CASRSDRVDGYTF	TGTGCCAGCAGATCTGACAGGGTGGATGGCTACACCTTC
few	TRBD1	TRBV5-1	TRBJ2-2	CASRSGTGNTGELFF	TGCGCCAGCCGGTCGGGGACAGGGAACACCGGGGAGCTGTTTTTT
.	.	TRBV9	TRBJ1-6	CASSVFTGRDSPLHF	TGTGCCAGCAGCGTTTTTACAGGGAGAGATTCACCCCTCCACTTT
.	.	TRBV28	TRBJ1-5	CASSLSSGRPQPQHF	TGTGCCAGCAGTTTATCGAGCGGGCGCCCTCAGCCCCAGCATTTT
once	TRBD1	TRBV6-5	TRBJ1-2	CASSTGTGNGYTF	TGTGCCAGCAGTACCGGGACAGGGAATGGCTACACCTTC
.	.	TRBV5-5	TRBJ1-5	CASSLGQVQASQHF	TGTGCCAGCAGCTTGGGTCAGGTACAGGCGTCCCAGCATTTT
.	.	TRBV6-5	TRBJ2-7	CASSYADPSGDYEQYF	TGTGCCAGCAGTTACGCAGACCCGTCCGGGGACTACGAGCAGTACTTC
.	.	TRBV3-1/TRBV3-2	TRBJ2-5	CASSQARFGGETQYF	TGTGCCAGCAGCCAAGCCCGGTTCGGAGGGGAGACCCAGTACTTC
.	TRBD1	TRBV19	TRBJ1-5	CASSIRGQGQGNQPQHF	TGTGCCAGTAGTATCAGGGGGCAGGGGCAGGGCAATCAGCCCCAGCATTTT